Following are 27 T cell receptor beta chains from one sample sequenced in a study of blood T cell repertoires in COVID-19 (dated by TCRdb to the early 2020s). Receptor libraries were prepared by the immunoSEQ multiplex PCR assay. In its TCRdb copy, this immuneACCESS table keeps in-frame sequences only and misses some clones. Where compared with another copy, unresolved V genes explain less than half of these, and the others have no known cause. The sample includes about half a million clones, with nearly 90% observed a single time. The ten largest clonotypes hold roughly 0.9% of the sample. The specimen sequenced was peripheral blood. These receptor sequences come from a man aged 18 to 29 with COVID-19, enrolled during active disease.

This rearrangement joins TRBV4-1 to TRBJ1-3; 7 bases agree with TRBD1. The CDR3 has 18 residues. Germline CDR1 and CDR2: MGHRA and YSYEKL. Germline trimming cut 3 bases from V and 0 bases from J; bases unmatched to any gene: 11. The CDR3 sequence: CASSQYAGTEVSGNTIYF. CDR3 bases: TGCGCCAGCAGCCAGTATGCCGGGACAGAGGTCTCTGGAAACACCATATATTTT.

This sequence joins TRBV19 and TRBJ1-5; D is possibly TRBD1 (6 bases). The CDR3 has 13 residues. The V end was cut by 9 bases, the J end by 7 bases, with 16 bases between. Germline assignment: CDR1 LNHDA and CDR2 SQIVND (reference sequence). Written as DNA, the CDR3 is TGTGCCAGCGCTAACACTGGGGGCCAGCCCCAGCATTTT. Encoded protein: CASANTGGQPQHF.

The count of this clone is one. This chain's CDR3 is CASSPRLAGEGEQYF. The CDR3 bases are TGTGCCAGCAGCCCGCGACTAGCGGGAGAGGGCGAGCAGTACTTC. The chain combines TRBV9 with TRBJ2-7, with 12 bases that match TRBD2. From germline, CDR1 is SGDLS and CDR2 YYNGEE. V lost 4 bases, J lost 6 bases, and 8 bases stayed unmatched. CDR3 size: 15 residues.

The chain recombines TRBV11-2 with TRBJ1-2; 7 nucleotides match TRBD1. With 5 bases clipped from V and 5 bases from J, the junction kept 17 bases outside the gene matches. The CDR3 consists of 17 residues. Germline values: CDR1 SGHAT, CDR2 FQNNGV. The CDR3 nucleotides are TGTGCCAGCAGCCCCTCGAACCCCTACGAGGGGGCATATGGCTACACCTTC. Translated, it gives CASSPSNPYEGAYGYTF.

The genes are TRBV7-6 and TRBJ2-7, with 7 bases identical to TRBD1. J was trimmed by 2 bases and V by 4 bases; bases with no gene match: 8. This CDR3 is built from 15 residues. Per the germline V gene, CDR1 is SGHVS and CDR2 is FNYEAQ. The CDR3 DNA is TGTGCCAGCAGCTCCAAATTGGGGACAGCCTACGAGCAGTACTTC. This gives the protein CASSSKLGTAYEQYF.

The chain carries TRBV30 and TRBJ1-5; tentatively, D is TRBD1 (6 bases). Trimming took 5 bases from V and 1 from J, leaving 9 bases between them. The CDR3 contains 13 residues. The germline V gene has CDR1 GTSNPN and CDR2 SVGIG (reference sequence). CDR3 residues: CAWEGDSNQPQHF. CDR3 in DNA: TGTGCCTGGGAGGGGGACAGCAATCAGCCCCAGCATTTT. Looking up the rest from reference TRBV30 and TRBJ1-5 gives the full variable domain: SQTIHQWPATLVQPVGSPLSLECTVEGTSNPNLYWYRQAAGRGLQLLFYSVGIGQISSEVPQNLSASRPQDRQFILSSKKLLLSDSGFYLCAWEGDSNQPQHFGDGTRLSIL.

The chain carries TRBV14 and TRBJ2-5, with 7 bases identical to TRBD1. The CDR3 consists of 15 residues. Trimming at V came to 5 bases and at J to 5 bases, leaving 11 bases not matched to a gene. Germline values: CDR1 SGHDN, CDR2 FVKESK. The CDR3, as DNA: TGTGCCAGCAGCGCGACAGGGAGAGTTTGGGAGACCCAGTACTTC. This gives the protein CASSATGRVWETQYF.

The chain employs TRBV18 and TRBJ1-6; possible D gene TRBD1, 5 bases. Trimming removed 3 bases at V and 9 bases at J, with 12 bases between. Germline-derived CDR1 and CDR2 are KGHSH and LQKENI. This CDR3 comprises 14 residues. The CDR3 nucleotides read TGTGCCAGCTCACCGACGGGGGTTAGTTCACCCCTCCACTTT. Its protein is CASSPTGVSSPLHF. Variable domain in full (rest from reference TRBV18 and TRBJ1-6): NAGVMQNPRHLVRRRGQEARLRCSPMKGHSHVYWYRQLPEEGLKFMVYLQKENIIDESGMPKERFSAEFPKEGPSILRIQQVVRGDSAAYFCASSPTGVSSPLHFGNGTRLTVT.

V and J are TRBV4-2 and TRBJ2-3; possibly TRBD2 for D (6 bases). Germline V CDR1 and CDR2: LGHNA, YNFKEQ. Trimming stripped 4 bases from V and 6 bases from J, with 11 bases between. The CDR3 has 13 amino acids. The chain's CDR3 is CASSRGGVDTQYF. CDR3 bases: TGTGCCAGCAGCCGAGGCGGGGTTGATACGCAGTATTTT.

This chain links TRBV5-1 with TRBJ2-2; 7 nucleotides match TRBD2. J gave up 3 bases and V 7 bases, and 9 bases lay outside the gene matches. Germline V lookup: CDR1 SGHRS, CDR2 YFSETQ. CDR3 length equals 15 residues. CDR3 protein: CASSRRGSDTGELFF. CDR3 bases: TGCGCCAGCTCCAGGCGCGGGAGCGACACCGGGGAGCTGTTTTTT.

The rearrangement joins TRBV7-2 to TRBJ2-6, with TRBD1 as a possible D gene (6 bases). V was shortened by 5 bases and J by 1 base, with 18 bases between the two germline ends. Germline V gene data show CDR1 as SGHTA and CDR2 as FQGNSA. The CDR3 consists of 18 residues. The CDR3 nucleotides are TGTGCCAGCAGCACGCGACAGGCCGGCTTTTCTGGGGCCAACGTCCTGACTTTC. It specifies CASSTRQAGFSGANVLTF.

This clone has a single count. The rearrangement uses TRBV19 and TRBJ2-1; D might be TRBD1 (6 bases). Germline V gene data show CDR1 as LNHDA and CDR2 as SQIVND (reference sequence). The CDR3 totals 14 residues. Trimming pared 3 bases from V and 3 bases from J, leaving 9 bases between. The CDR3 region has the DNA TGTGCCAGTAGTATTCAGGGGATCTACAATGAGCAGTTCTTC. Encoded protein: CASSIQGIYNEQFF.

This chain joins TRBV7-9 and TRBJ2-2; D is undetermined. CDR3 length: 15 amino acids. V was clipped by 0 bases and J by 0 bases, with 5 bases between them. Germline values: CDR1 SEHNR, CDR2 FQNEAQ (reference sequence). In DNA form, the CDR3 reads TGTGCCAGCAGCTTAGCTGTAGCGAACACCGGGGAGCTGTTTTTT. Translated: CASSLAVANTGELFF.

The J gene is TRBJ2-6, the V gene TRBV7-9, with D possibly TRBD1 on 7 matching bases. The CDR3 extends over 19 amino acids. The germline V gene encodes CDR1 SEHNR and CDR2 FQNEAQ (reference sequence). V dropped 8 bases and J dropped 0 bases, with 23 bases sitting between them. Here the CDR3 DNA reads TGTGCCAGCGGCCAGGGGGGTGACTATAAAAGCTCTGGGGCCAACGTCCTGACTTTC. Encoded protein: CASGQGGDYKSSGANVLTF.

In its sample, this clone was seen a few times. This CDR3 is CASSSEPQVDYGYTF. The CDR3 DNA reads TGTGCCAGCAGTTCCGAACCACAGGTTGACTATGGCTACACCTTC. The V call is TRBV28, the J call TRBJ1-2; D may be TRBD1 (5 bases). The length of the CDR3 is 15 residues. Per germline, CDR1 MDHEN and CDR2 SYDVKM. Trimming took off 4 bases at V and 3 bases at J, with 15 bases between the two ends.

V usage is TRBV27 and J usage is TRBJ1-3; no clear D gene. Germline V gene lookup returns CDR1 MNHEY and CDR2 SMNVEV (reference sequence). CDR3 length: 14 amino acids. Between the trimmed V and J ends, which lost 3 bases and 0 bases, there was a span of 6 bases. The CDR3 spells CASSLTTSGNTIYF. The CDR3 DNA reads TGTGCCAGCAGTTTGACAACCTCTGGAAACACCATATATTTT.

The chain is built from TRBV2 and TRBJ1-2; weak D call: TRBD1 (6 bases). Trimming took off 1 base at V and 2 bases at J, with 8 bases between the two ends. This CDR3 is 14 amino acids long. Germline V lookup: CDR1 SNHLY, CDR2 FYNNEI. The CDR3 here is CASSEGDRNYGYTF. The CDR3 coding sequence is TGTGCCAGCAGTGAAGGAGACAGGAACTATGGCTACACCTTC. The full variable domain, completed using reference TRBV2 and TRBJ1-2, is EPEVTQTPSHQVTQMGQEVILRCVPISNHLYFYWYRQILGQKVEFLVSFYNNEISEKSEIFDDQFSVERPDGSNFTLKIRSTKLEDSAMYFCASSEGDRNYGYTFGSGTRLTVV.

This chain connects TRBV2 to TRBJ2-3, with D possibly TRBD1 on 6 matching bases. The CDR3 is made up of 14 amino acids. The V and J ends lost 2 bases and 3 bases respectively, with 9 bases between them. Germline V lookup: CDR1 SNHLY, CDR2 FYNNEI. CDR3 nucleotide sequence: TGTGCCAGCAGTGAAAACAGGGTAACAGATACGCAGTATTTT. Translating gives CASSENRVTDTQYF.

This clone was counted once. The chain combines TRBV30 with TRBJ1-2, with 7 bases identical to TRBD1. The CDR3 totals 13 residues. Germline values: CDR1 GTSNPN, CDR2 SVGIG (reference sequence). V shed 1 base, J shed 8 bases, and the junction held 7 bases outside the gene matches. CDR3 sequence: CAWSDQGGGGYTF. DNA of the CDR3: TGTGCCTGGAGTGATCAGGGGGGTGGGGGCTACACCTTC.

The table lists this clone with a count of one. The chain joins TRBV2 to TRBJ2-2; D might be TRBD1 (5 bases). The CDR3 extends over 15 amino acids. With 1 base removed from V and 4 bases from J, the gap between germline ends came to 10 bases. Germline V gene lookup returns CDR1 SNHLY and CDR2 FYNNEI. The CDR3 DNA reads as TGTGCCAGCAGTGAAGTAGCTAGGGGCACCGGGGAGCTGTTTTTT. The encoded protein is CASSEVARGTGELFF.

V and J are TRBV5-1 and TRBJ2-7; tentatively, D is TRBD2 (6 bases). Trimming shortened V by 1 base and J by 3 bases, and 17 bases separated the two germline ends. There are 16 residues in the CDR3. Germline V CDR1 and CDR2: SGHRS, YFSETQ. The CDR3 loop reads CASSLQGAGSIYEQYF. CDR3 nucleotides: TGCGCCAGCAGCTTGCAGGGCGCGGGGTCAATCTACGAGCAGTACTTC.

The chain has TRBV30 and TRBJ2-1; no clear D gene. In germline, CDR1 is GTSNPN, CDR2 SVGIG (reference sequence). The V end was cut by 4 bases, the J end by 0 bases, with 10 bases between. This CDR3 spans 14 amino acids. The CDR3 nucleotides read TGTGCCTGGATCTCGAAGAGCTCCTACAATGAGCAGTTCTTC. It yields the protein CAWISKSSYNEQFF. The entire variable domain, with the rest obtained from reference TRBV30 and TRBJ2-1, is as follows: SQTIHQWPATLVQPVGSPLSLECTVEGTSNPNLYWYRQAAGRGLQLLFYSVGIGQISSEVPQNLSASRPQDRQFILSSKKLLLSDSGFYLCAWISKSSYNEQFFGPGTRLTVL.

This chain joins TRBV30 and TRBJ2-2; D not resolved. The CDR3 consists of 13 residues. Trimming removed 0 bases from V and 6 bases from J, with 8 bases in between. Germline CDR1 is GTSNPN and CDR2 is SVGIG (reference sequence). CDR3 nucleotides: TGTGCCTGGAGTGTATATTATTCCGGGGAGCTGTTTTTT. Amino acids: CAWSVYYSGELFF.

This clone is a singleton in its sample. The chain combines TRBV5-1 with TRBJ2-1; a possible D gene is TRBD1 (6 bases). Germline V lookup: CDR1 SGHRS, CDR2 YFSETQ. There are 15 residues in the CDR3. Trimming took off 0 bases at V and 7 bases at J, with 14 bases between the two ends. The CDR3 region is CASSLEAQGWNEQFF. In DNA, the CDR3 is TGCGCCAGCAGCTTGGAAGCACAGGGTTGGAATGAGCAGTTCTTC.

The gene calls are TRBV7-9 and TRBJ2-1; D possibly corresponds to TRBD2 (5 bases). Trimming cost V 8 bases and J 10 bases, with 21 bases left between them. The CDR3 spans 14 residues. Germline values: CDR1 SEHNR, CDR2 FQNEAQ (reference sequence). The CDR3 loop is CASSLVASPGEQFF. DNA for the CDR3: TGTGCCAGCTCTCTCGTAGCTTCCCCGGGAGAGCAGTTCTTC. The variable domain in full, completed from reference TRBV7-9 and TRBJ2-1, reads DTGVSQNPRHKITKRGQNVTFRCDPISEHNRLYWYRQTLGQGPEFLTYFQNEAQLEKSRLLSDRFSAERPKGSFSTLEIQRTEQGDSAMYLCASSLVASPGEQFFGPGTRLTVL.

A word on this clone: The same CDR3 arises from other DNA sequences in this sample as well. The chain is built from TRBV4-1 and TRBJ1-5; 11 bases are shared with TRBD1. The germline gives CDR1 MGHRA, CDR2 YSYEKL. V lost 3 bases and J lost 7; bases outside the gene matches: 5. The CDR3 covers 15 residues. The CDR3 is CASSQDRGRGQPQHF. The CDR3 region has the DNA TGCGCCAGCAGCCAGGACAGGGGGCGCGGACAGCCCCAGCATTTT.

The gene calls are TRBV4-1 and TRBJ1-1; TRBD1 agrees at 10 bases. The CDR3 consists of 17 residues. The trim removed 5 bases at V and 6 bases at J, leaving 15 bases unmatched. CDR1 is MGHRA and CDR2 is YSYEKL in the germline V gene. The DNA of the CDR3 is TGCGCCAGCAGCGTAAAATGGGCCTCGACAGGGGGCTCTGAAGCTTTCTTT. This gives the protein CASSVKWASTGGSEAFF.